Described below is a single TCR beta chain sequence and its context. This specimen comes from a study of blood T cell repertoires in COVID-19. Whole-study context: Sites in the United States, Italy and Spain provided acute and convalescent COVID-19 samples.

Those who participated ranged in age from roughly 18 to 100 years and resided in 20 to 25 US areas. Participant reports of clinical history set cohort assignment. Each recovered donor of Cohort 3 presented with two negative PCRs, clearance, or symptom resolution. Produced via immunoSEQ multiplex PCR; TCRdb's table is partial and in-frame only. The sample lists approximately 230,000 clones, about 89% seen once, with approximately 4.2% in the top ten. This CDR3 contains 17 residues. V lost 3 bases and J lost 0; bases outside the gene matches: 9. Looked up from germline, CDR1 is SGHRS and CDR2 is YFSETQ.

The sequencing input was PBMCs or T cells enriched from blood (not recorded which). The clonotype was recovered from a woman between 25 and 40 years old who had recovered from COVID-19. This rearrangement joins TRBV5-1 to TRBJ2-7, with TRBD1 matching 10 bases. In DNA, the CDR3 is TGCGCCAGCAGCTGGAGGGCCGACAGGGGGCTCTCCTACGAGCAGTACTTC. This gives the protein CASSWRADRGLSYEQYF.